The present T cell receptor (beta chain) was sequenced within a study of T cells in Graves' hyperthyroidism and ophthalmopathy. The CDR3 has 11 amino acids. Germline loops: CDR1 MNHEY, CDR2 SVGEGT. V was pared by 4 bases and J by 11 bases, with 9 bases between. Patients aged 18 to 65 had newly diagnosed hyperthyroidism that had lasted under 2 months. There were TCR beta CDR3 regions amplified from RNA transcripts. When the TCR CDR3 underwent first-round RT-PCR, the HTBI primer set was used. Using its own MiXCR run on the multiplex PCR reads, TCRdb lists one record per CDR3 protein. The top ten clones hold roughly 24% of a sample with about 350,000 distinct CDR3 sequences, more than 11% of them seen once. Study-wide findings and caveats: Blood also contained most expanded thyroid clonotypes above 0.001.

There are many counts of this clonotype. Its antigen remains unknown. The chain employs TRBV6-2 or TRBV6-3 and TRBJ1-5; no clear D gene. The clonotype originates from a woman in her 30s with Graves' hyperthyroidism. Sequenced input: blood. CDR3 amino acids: CASSLGSTQHF. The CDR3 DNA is TGTGCCAGCAGTTTGGGTAGTACCCAGCATTTT.